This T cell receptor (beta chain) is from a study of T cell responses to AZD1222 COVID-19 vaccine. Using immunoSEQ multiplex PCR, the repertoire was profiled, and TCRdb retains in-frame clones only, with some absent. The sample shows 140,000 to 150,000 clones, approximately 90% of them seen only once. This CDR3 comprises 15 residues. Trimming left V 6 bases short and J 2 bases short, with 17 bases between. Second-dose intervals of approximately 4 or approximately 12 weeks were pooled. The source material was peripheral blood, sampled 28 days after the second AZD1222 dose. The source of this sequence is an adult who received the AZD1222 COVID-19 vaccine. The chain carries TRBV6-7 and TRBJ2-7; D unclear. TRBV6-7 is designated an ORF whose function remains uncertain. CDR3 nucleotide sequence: TGTGCCAGCAGAGTAAGGGCCCTTTCGCCCTACGAGCAGTACTTC. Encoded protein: CASRVRALSPYEQYF.